This TCR beta chain was profiled in a study of T cell responses to AZD1222 COVID-19 vaccine. Study at large: Recipients boosted at about 4 weeks or about 12 weeks are pooled.

Overall study results and limits: Spike-specific TCR depth and breadth grew after two AZD1222 doses. Reports say nearly half of spike-specific TCRs go after unmutated variant regions.

As concerns this clone: Its specificity is unknown.

CDR1 and CDR2 from the germline V gene are SGHTA and FQGTGA. This CDR3 spans 13 amino acids. Between the trimmed V and J ends, which lost 3 bases and 6 bases, there was a span of 6 bases. Sequencing was performed with immunoSEQ multiplex PCR; in TCRdb, only in-frame clones are kept and a portion is missing. Among fewer than 100,000 clones, 90% were seen once, and the ten largest hold about 8.4%. This clonotype originated in an adult in good health. Sequencing was performed on peripheral blood, taken on day 0 of AZD1222 vaccination. This chain joins TRBV7-3 and TRBJ1-6; D remains unclear. The CDR3 is CASSLNPNSPLHF. In nucleotides, the CDR3 is TGTGCCAGCAGCTTGAACCCTAATTCACCCCTCCACTTT.